A selection of T cell receptor beta chains follows, all from one sample in a study of cytomegalovirus exposure and HLA in healthy donors. Repertoires were generated with immunoSEQ multiplex PCR, while TCRdb's copy carries only in-frame clones and drops some. Among approximately 130,000 clones listed, 7% to 9.5% were seen once. The source material was PBMCs. All receptors derive from a woman in her thirties or forties in good health and CMV-seropositive. Both conserved end residues are part of each CDR3. A D gene is named only where the DNA matches it firmly. Not every row has a clone size; where given, it reads once, few, many or a size class.

TRBJ2-1,TRBV27,TRBD2,.,TGTGCCAGCAGTTTTAGCGGGGGCTACAATGAGCAGTTCTTC,CASSFSGGYNEQFF
TRBJ2-3,TRBV11-3,TRBD2,.,TGTGCCAGCAGCTTTCGGGGGGGAGCTGGAGAGAGTGATACGCAGTATTTT,CASSFRGGAGESDTQYF
TRBJ2-3,TRBV30,.,.,TGTGCCTGGAGTGTACCACCGCGATATCTTGGTACGCAGTATTTT,CAWSVPPRYLGTQYF
TRBJ1-1,TRBV5-1,.,few,TGCGCCAGCAGCTTGGTGACGGGAGTGAACACTGAAGCTTTCTTT,CASSLVTGVNTEAFF
TRBJ2-2,TRBV7-2,.,few,TGTGCCAGCAGCCCCGGGGGAGGGGGGAACACCGGGGAGCTGTTTTTT,CASSPGGGGNTGELFF
TRBJ2-2,TRBV11-2,TRBD2,.,TGTGCCAGCAGCTTCCTTGCGGGGGGGTTCGGGGAGCTGTTTTTT,CASSFLAGGFGELFF
TRBJ1-4,TRBV28,.,.,TGTGCCAGCAGTCCCCCTCCGCGTAGGGGCAATGAAAAACTGTTTTTT,CASSPPPRRGNEKLFF
TRBJ2-1,TRBV9,.,few,TGTGCCAGCAGCGTAGGGGCAGGGGTGGGCAATGAGCAGTTCTTC,CASSVGAGVGNEQFF
TRBJ1-1,TRBV5-1,.,.,TGCGCCAGCAGCCCCGCGAGGTGGTACACTGAAGCTTTCTTT,CASSPARWYTEAFF
TRBJ1-1,TRBV5-1,TRBD1,few,TGCGCCACCTCGGGACAGGGAGGCACTGAAGCTTTCTTT,CATSGQGGTEAFF
TRBJ2-7,TRBV19,TRBD1,.,TGTGCCAGTAGTGGACAGGGTGGGAATCACTACGAGCAGTACTTC,CASSGQGGNHYEQYF
TRBJ2-6,TRBV28,.,.,TGTGCCAGCGGCTCCCACGCGGGACAGAGCTACTCTGGGGCCAACGTCCTGACTTTC,CASGSHAGQSYSGANVLTF
TRBJ1-1,TRBV29-1,.,few,TGCAGCGTCGCCGGGACATATAACACTGAAGCTTTCTTT,CSVAGTYNTEAFF
TRBJ1-1,TRBV5-4,.,.,TGTGCCAGCAGGCGGGGCGGCGGTCAGGACACTGAAGCTTTCTTT,CASRRGGGQDTEAFF
TRBJ1-1,TRBV6-1,TRBD1,few,TGTGCCAGCTTAGGGGGCGCGGGCACTGAAGCTTTCTTT,CASLGGAGTEAFF
TRBJ2-1,TRBV6-5,.,.,TGTGCCAGCAGTCAACAGGGAGCCCATGAGCAGTTCTTC,CASSQQGAHEQFF
TRBJ2-7,TRBV18,TRBD1,few,TGTGCCAGCTCACCGGGTGGGACAGTAGACTACGAGCAGTACTTC,CASSPGGTVDYEQYF
TRBJ2-5,TRBV30,TRBD1,few,TGTGCCTGGACCAGGGACAGACCTGCGACCCAGTACTTC,CAWTRDRPATQYF
TRBJ1-4,TRBV5-6,.,few,TGTGCCAGCAGCTCGACAGACAATGAAAAACTGTTTTTT,CASSSTDNEKLFF
TRBJ1-4,TRBV10-3,.,few,TGTGCCATCAGTGGGACTCAGGAAAGTGAAAAACTGTTTTTT,CAISGTQESEKLFF
TRBJ2-7,TRBV7-3,TRBD2,few,TGTGCCAGCAGCTTCGCCGGGGGGGGGTACGAGCAGTACTTC,CASSFAGGGYEQYF
TRBJ2-1,TRBV19,TRBD1,.,TGTGCCAGTAGTTCGGGACAGACCTACAATGAGCAGTTCTTC,CASSSGQTYNEQFF
TRBJ2-5,TRBV5-6,TRBD2,few,TGTGCCAGCAGCTTGGGCGGGGGGACGCAGTACTTC,CASSLGGGTQYF
TRBJ1-1,TRBV29-1,TRBD1,.,TGCAGCTCGGACAGGGGGCTTGGGAACACTGAAGCTTTCTTT,CSSDRGLGNTEAFF
TRBJ2-2,TRBV10-3,TRBD1,.,TGTGCCATCAGGGTTGGGACAGGGTATACCGGGGAGCTGTTTTTT,CAIRVGTGYTGELFF
TRBJ1-2,TRBV6-1,.,few,TGTGCCAGCAGAAGCTATACCTATGGCTACACCTTC,CASRSYTYGYTF
TRBJ1-2,TRBV15,TRBD1,.,TGTGCCACCTCAAGGGACAGGGGACGCTATGGCTACACCTTC,CATSRDRGRYGYTF
TRBJ1-2,TRBV18,TRBD1,.,TGTGCCAGCTCACCAGGCGACAGGGGGCGAGTTAGCTACACCTTC,CASSPGDRGRVSYTF
TRBJ2-7,TRBV5-4,TRBD2,.,TGTGCCAGCAGCTTAATGATGGGGGGGTACGAGCAGTACTTC,CASSLMMGGYEQYF
TRBJ2-3,TRBV5-6,.,.,TGTGCCAGCAGCTTTGTTAGGGGCGCAAGCACAGATACGCAGTATTTT,CASSFVRGASTDTQYF
TRBJ1-5,TRBV7-2,.,.,TGTGCCAGCAGCTTAGACAGGCATCAACAGCCCCAGCATTTT,CASSLDRHQQPQHF
TRBJ1-2,TRBV5-8,.,once,TGTGCCAGCAGCTTCGAGAGCAGGTCTTATGGCTACACCTTC,CASSFESRSYGYTF
TRBJ1-2,TRBV7-2,TRBD1,few,TGTGCCAGCAGCTCGGGACAGAACTATGGCTACACCTTC,CASSSGQNYGYTF
TRBJ2-1,TRBV7-8,TRBD1,once,TGTGCCAGCAGCCTGGCACCGGGACAGCGAGCCTACAATGAGCAGTTCTTC,CASSLAPGQRAYNEQFF
TRBJ1-2,TRBV28,.,.,TGTGCCAGCAGTTTCCTCACATACCCCTATGGCTACACCTTC,CASSFLTYPYGYTF
TRBJ2-3,TRBV9,.,.,TGTGCCAGCAGCGTAGGAGGGACTCCTAGCACAGATACGCAGTATTTT,CASSVGGTPSTDTQYF
TRBJ1-1,TRBV10-3,.,few,TGTGCCATCAGTGGTGGGGAGGACACTGAAGCTTTCTTT,CAISGGEDTEAFF
TRBJ2-1,TRBV6-4,.,few,TGTGCCAGCAGTGGCCGAGGAGGGTGGCGAGGCAATGAGCAGTTCTTC,CASSGRGGWRGNEQFF
TRBJ2-3,TRBV5-4,TRBD2,.,TGTGCCAGCACCGATCTAGCGGGGAAGGATACGCAGTATTTT,CASTDLAGKDTQYF
TRBJ1-5,TRBV7-2,.,few,TGTGCCAGCAGCTTCCGGACGGGAGATCAGCCCCAGCATTTT,CASSFRTGDQPQHF
TRBJ1-6,TRBV5-1,.,.,TGCGCCAGCAGCTTGGAGGGGAGGAATTCACCCCTCCACTTT,CASSLEGRNSPLHF
TRBJ2-3,TRBV7-3,.,.,TGTGCCAGCAGCCCCCCTAGCTCGTTAAAAGATACGCAGTATTTT,CASSPPSSLKDTQYF
TRBJ1-1,TRBV2,TRBD1,few,TGTGCCAGCAGTGATTATATTGGGACAGGGGCCGGCACTGAAGCTTTCTTT,CASSDYIGTGAGTEAFF
TRBJ2-7,TRBV6-1,TRBD1,.,TGTGCCAGCATCCCCGGGACAGGGGGTTTTGAGCAGTACTTC,CASIPGTGGFEQYF
TRBJ2-5,TRBV7-6,TRBD1,few,TGTGCCAGCAGCCTCCGACAGGGACAAGAGACCCAGTACTTC,CASSLRQGQETQYF
TRBJ2-1,TRBV5-1,TRBD2,few,TGCGCCAGCAGCTTGCAACGTATGGGACTAGCGGGGGGTAATGAGCAGTTCTTC,CASSLQRMGLAGGNEQFF
TRBJ2-7,TRBV28,.,medium-sized,TGTGCCAGCAGTTTCAACGGCTACGAGCAGTACTTC,CASSFNGYEQYF
TRBJ2-5,TRBV19,.,few,TGTGCCAGTAGTATAGGGCCTATCCCAGGAAAAGAGACCCAGTACTTC,CASSIGPIPGKETQYF
TRBJ2-1,TRBV10-1,TRBD1,.,TGCGCCAGCAGTGACCCGGGACAGGCCTACAATGAGCAGTTCTTC,CASSDPGQAYNEQFF
TRBJ1-1,TRBV6-1,.,.,TGTGCCAGCAGTGAATTCGGGTCTCTGTTGGACACTGAAGCTTTCTTT,CASSEFGSLLDTEAFF
TRBJ2-5,TRBV7-9,TRBD1,.,TGTGCCAGCACCCCGACAGGGAGAGAGACCCAGTACTTC,CASTPTGRETQYF
TRBJ1-2,TRBV6-6,TRBD1,many,TGTGCCAGCAGTATTCAGACAGGGGTCATCAATGGCTACACCTTC,CASSIQTGVINGYTF
TRBJ2-2,TRBV7-9,TRBD2,.,TGTGCCAGCAGCTTAGGAATAGCGGGGAACACCGGGGAGCTGTTTTTT,CASSLGIAGNTGELFF
TRBJ2-3,TRBV7-9,TRBD2,few,TGTGCCAGCAGCTCGCGGGGGAGCACAGATACGCAGTATTTT,CASSSRGSTDTQYF
TRBJ2-3,TRBV30,.,few,TGTGCCTGGGCTAAGGGAGGTGGCACAGATACGCAGTATTTC,CAWAKGGGTDTQYF
TRBJ1-2,TRBV7-9,.,few,TGTGCCAGCAGCTTAAATGCGCAGACAGCTAACTATGGCTACACCTTC,CASSLNAQTANYGYTF
TRBJ2-2,TRBV4-1,TRBD2,.,TGCGCCAGCAGCCAAGGCGGGGGGGCCGACACCGGGGAGCTGTTTTTT,CASSQGGGADTGELFF
TRBJ1-2,TRBV6-5,TRBD1,.,TGTGCCAGCAGTTCAGCCTATACAGGGGGCGGGGGTGGCTACACCTTC,CASSSAYTGGGGGYTF
TRBJ1-2,TRBV5-1,TRBD1,few,TGCGCCAGCAGCTTAGACCCGGGACAGGGCTATGGCTACACCTTC,CASSLDPGQGYGYTF
TRBJ2-7,TRBV2,.,.,TGTGCCAGCAGTGATGACACGGTCTACGAGCAGTACTTC,CASSDDTVYEQYF